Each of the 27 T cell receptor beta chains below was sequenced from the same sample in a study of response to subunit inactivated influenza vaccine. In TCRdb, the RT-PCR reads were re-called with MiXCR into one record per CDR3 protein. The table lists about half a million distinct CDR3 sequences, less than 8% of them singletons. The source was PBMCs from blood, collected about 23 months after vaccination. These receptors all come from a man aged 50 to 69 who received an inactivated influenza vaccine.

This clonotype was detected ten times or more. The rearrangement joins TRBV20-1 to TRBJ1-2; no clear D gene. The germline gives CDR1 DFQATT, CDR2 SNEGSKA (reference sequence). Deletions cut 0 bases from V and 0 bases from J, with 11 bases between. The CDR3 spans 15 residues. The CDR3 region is CSARDEDPANYGYTF. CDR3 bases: TGCAGTGCTAGAGATGAGGACCCAGCTAACTATGGCTACACCTTC.

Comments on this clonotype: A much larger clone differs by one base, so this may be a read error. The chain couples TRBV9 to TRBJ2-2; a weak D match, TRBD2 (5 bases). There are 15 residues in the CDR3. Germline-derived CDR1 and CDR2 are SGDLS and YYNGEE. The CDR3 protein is CASSPRTENTGELYF. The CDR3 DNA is TGTGCCAGCAGCCCACGGACGGAGAACACCGGGGAGCTGTATTTT.

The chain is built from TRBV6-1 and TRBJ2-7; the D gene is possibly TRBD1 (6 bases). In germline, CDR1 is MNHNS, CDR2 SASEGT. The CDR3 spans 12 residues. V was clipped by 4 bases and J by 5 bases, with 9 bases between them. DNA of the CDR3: TGTGCCAGCAGTGTTAACAGGGACGAGCAGTACTTC. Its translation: CASSVNRDEQYF.

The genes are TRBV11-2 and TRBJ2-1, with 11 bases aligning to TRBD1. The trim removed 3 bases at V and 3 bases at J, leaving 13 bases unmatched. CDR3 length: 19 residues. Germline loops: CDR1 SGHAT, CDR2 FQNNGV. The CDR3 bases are TGTGCCAGCAGCTTGGTCTCTCGGACAGGGGGCCTCTTCTACAATGAGCAGTTCTTC. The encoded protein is CASSLVSRTGGLFYNEQFF.

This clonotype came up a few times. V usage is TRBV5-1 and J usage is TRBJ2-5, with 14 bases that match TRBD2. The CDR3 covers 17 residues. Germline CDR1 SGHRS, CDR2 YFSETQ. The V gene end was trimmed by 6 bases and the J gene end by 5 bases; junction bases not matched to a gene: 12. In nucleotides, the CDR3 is TGCGCCAGCACAAAAGCGGGACTAGCGGGAGTTGCGGAGACCCAGTACTTC. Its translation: CASTKAGLAGVAETQYF.

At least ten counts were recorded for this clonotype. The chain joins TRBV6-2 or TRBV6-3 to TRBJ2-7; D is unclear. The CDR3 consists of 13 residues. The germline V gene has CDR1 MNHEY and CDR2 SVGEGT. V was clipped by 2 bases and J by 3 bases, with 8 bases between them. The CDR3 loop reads CASSYVNNYEQYF. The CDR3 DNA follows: TGTGCCAGCAGTTACGTGAATAACTACGAGCAGTACTTC.

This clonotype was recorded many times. CDR3 bases: TGTGCCAGCCGAGGGTCTTGGCAGGGGATGAATGAGCAGTTCTTC. Translated, it gives CASRGSWQGMNEQFF. The J gene is TRBJ2-1, the V gene TRBV27; D may be TRBD1 (6 bases). Germline V gene sequence: CDR1 MNHEY, CDR2 SMNVEV (reference sequence). The V end lost 8 bases, the J end lost 7 bases, and 21 bases lay between the germline ends. This CDR3 is 15 amino acids long.

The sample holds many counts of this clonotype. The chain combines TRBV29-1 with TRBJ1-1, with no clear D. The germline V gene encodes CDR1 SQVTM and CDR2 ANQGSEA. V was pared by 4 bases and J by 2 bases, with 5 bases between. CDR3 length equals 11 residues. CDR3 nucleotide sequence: TGCAGCGTTGCCCGCAACACTGAAGCTTTCTTT. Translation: CSVARNTEAFF. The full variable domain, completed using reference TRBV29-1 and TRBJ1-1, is SAVISQKPSRDICQRGTSLTIQCQVDSQVTMMFWYRQQPGQSLTLIATANQGSEATYESGFVIDKFPISRPNLTFSTLTVSNMSPEDSSIYLCSVARNTEAFFGQGTRLTVV.

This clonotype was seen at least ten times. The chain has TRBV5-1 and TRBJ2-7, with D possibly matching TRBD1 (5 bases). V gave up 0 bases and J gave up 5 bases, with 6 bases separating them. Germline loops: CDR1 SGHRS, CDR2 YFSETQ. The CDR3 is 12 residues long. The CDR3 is CASSLEGNEQYF. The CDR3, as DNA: TGCGCCAGCAGCTTGGAGGGGAACGAGCAGTACTTC. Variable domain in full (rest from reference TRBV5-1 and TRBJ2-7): KAGVTQTPRYLIKTRGQQVTLSCSPISGHRSVSWYQQTPGQGLQFLFEYFSETQRNKGNFPGRFSGRQFSNSRSEMNVSTLELGDSALYLCASSLEGNEQYFGPGTRLTVT.

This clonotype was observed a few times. The DNA of the CDR3 is TGCAGTGCCGAGAGAGAGACCCAGTACTTC. This translates into CSAERETQYF. V is TRBV20-1 and J is TRBJ2-5; D is unclear. Germline loops: CDR1 DFQATT, CDR2 SNEGSKA (reference sequence). Trimming pared 6 bases from V and 4 bases from J, leaving 6 bases between. The CDR3 loop spans 10 amino acids.

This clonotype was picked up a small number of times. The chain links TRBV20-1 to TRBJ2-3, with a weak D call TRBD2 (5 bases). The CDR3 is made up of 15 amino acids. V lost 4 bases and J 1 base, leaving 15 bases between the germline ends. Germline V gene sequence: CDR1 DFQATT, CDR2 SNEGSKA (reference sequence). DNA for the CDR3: TGCAGTGCTACGGTGAGGGCGATGGGCACAGATACGCAGTATTTT. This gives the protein CSATVRAMGTDTQYF.

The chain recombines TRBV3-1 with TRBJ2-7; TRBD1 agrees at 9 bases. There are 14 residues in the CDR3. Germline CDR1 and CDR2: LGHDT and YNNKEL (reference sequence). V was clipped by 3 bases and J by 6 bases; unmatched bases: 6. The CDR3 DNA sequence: TGTGCCAGCAGCCAGGGACAGGGAATTTCCGAGCAGTACTTC. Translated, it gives CASSQGQGISEQYF.

CDR3: CASSQADRDRGTDTQYF. CDR3 in DNA: TGTGCCAGCAGCCAGGCGGACCGGGACAGGGGAACAGATACGCAGTATTTT. V gene TRBV4-2 combines with J gene TRBJ2-3; 10 nucleotides align to TRBD1. Germline V CDR1 and CDR2: LGHNA, YNFKEQ. J lost 3 bases, V lost 3 bases, and 9 bases had no gene match. This CDR3 region has 17 residues.

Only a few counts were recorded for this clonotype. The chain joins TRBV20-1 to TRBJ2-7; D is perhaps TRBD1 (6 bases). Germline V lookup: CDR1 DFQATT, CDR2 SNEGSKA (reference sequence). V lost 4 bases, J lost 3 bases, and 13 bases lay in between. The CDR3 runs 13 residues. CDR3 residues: CSATGTSFYEQYF. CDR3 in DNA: TGCAGTGCTACCGGGACAAGCTTCTACGAGCAGTACTTC.

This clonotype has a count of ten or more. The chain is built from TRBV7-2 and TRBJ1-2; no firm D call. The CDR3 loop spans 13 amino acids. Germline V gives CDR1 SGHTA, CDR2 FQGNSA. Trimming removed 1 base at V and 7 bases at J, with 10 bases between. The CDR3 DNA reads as TGTGCCAGCAGCTTAGGGCGGCAATCTGGCTACACCTTC. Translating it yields CASSLGRQSGYTF.

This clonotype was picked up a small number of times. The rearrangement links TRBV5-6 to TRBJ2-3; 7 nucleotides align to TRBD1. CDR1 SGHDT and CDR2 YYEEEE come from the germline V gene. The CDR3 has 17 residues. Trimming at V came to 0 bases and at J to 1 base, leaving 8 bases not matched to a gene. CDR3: CASSLEGGLGRTDTQYF. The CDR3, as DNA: TGTGCCAGCAGCTTGGAAGGGGGCTTAGGACGCACAGATACGCAGTATTTT.

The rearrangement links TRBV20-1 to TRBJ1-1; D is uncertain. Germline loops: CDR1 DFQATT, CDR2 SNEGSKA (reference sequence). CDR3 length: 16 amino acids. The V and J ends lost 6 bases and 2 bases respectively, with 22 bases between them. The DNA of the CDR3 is TGCAGTGCCCGCCGACGGGGAAGGCGATATAACACTGAAGCTTTCTTT. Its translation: CSARRRGRRYNTEAFF.

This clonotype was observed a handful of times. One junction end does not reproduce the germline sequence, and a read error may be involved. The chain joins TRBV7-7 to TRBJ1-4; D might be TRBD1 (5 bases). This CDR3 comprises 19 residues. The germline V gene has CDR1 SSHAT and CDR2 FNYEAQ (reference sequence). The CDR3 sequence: CASSLADPTDSATNEKLFF. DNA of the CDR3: TGTGCTAGCAGCTTAGCGGACCCAACCGACAGCGCAACTAATGAAAAACTGTTTTTT. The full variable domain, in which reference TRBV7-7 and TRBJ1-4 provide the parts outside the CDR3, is GAGVSQSPRYKVTKRGQDVTLRCDPISSHATLYWYQQALGQGPEFLTYFNYEAQPDKSGLPSDRFSAERPEGSISTLTIQRTEQRDSAMYRCASSLADPTDSATNEKLFFGSGTQLSVL.

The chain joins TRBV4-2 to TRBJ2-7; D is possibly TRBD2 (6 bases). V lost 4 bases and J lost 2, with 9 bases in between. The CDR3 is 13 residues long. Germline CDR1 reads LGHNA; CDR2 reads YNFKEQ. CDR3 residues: CASSPGDTYEQYF. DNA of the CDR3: TGTGCCAGCAGCCCGGGAGACACCTACGAGCAGTACTTC.

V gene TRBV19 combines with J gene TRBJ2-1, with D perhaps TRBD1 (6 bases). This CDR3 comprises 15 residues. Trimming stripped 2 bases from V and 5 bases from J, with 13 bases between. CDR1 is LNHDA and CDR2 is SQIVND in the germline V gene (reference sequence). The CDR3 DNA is TGTGCCAGTAGTATATGGGTGGACAGAGACAATGAGCAGTTCTTC. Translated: CASSIWVDRDNEQFF.

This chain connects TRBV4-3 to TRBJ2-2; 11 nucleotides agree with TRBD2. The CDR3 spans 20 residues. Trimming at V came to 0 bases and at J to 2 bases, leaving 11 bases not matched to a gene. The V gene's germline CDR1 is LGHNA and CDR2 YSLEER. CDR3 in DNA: TGCGCCAGCAGCCAAGATTATATGAAAACTAGCGGGGGAAACACCGGGGAGCTGTTTTTT. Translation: CASSQDYMKTSGGNTGELFF.

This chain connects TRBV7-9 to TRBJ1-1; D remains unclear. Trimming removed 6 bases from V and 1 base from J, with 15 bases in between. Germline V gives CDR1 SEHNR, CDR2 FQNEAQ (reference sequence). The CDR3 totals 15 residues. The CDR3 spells CASRLALDRNTEAFF. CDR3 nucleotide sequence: TGTGCCAGCAGACTCGCTTTGGACCGGAACACTGAAGCTTTCTTT.

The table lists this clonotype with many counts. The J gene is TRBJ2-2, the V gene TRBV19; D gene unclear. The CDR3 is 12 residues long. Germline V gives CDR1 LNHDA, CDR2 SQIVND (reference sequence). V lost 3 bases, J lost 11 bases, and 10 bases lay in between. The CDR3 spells CASSMIREELFF. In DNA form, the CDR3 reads TGTGCCAGTAGTATGATCCGCGAAGAGCTGTTTTTT. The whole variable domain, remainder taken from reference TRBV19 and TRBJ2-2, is DGGITQSPKYLFRKEGQNVTLSCEQNLNHDAMYWYRQDPGQGLRLIYYSQIVNDFQKGDIAEGYSVSREKKESFPLTVTSAQKNPTAFYLCASSMIREELFFGEGSRLTVL.

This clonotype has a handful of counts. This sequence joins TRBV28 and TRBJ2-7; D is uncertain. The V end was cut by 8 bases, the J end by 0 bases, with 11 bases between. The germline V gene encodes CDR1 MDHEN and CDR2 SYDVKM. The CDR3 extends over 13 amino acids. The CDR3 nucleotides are TGTGCCAGCTACTCTGCGATCTCCTACGAGCAGTACTTC. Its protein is CASYSAISYEQYF.

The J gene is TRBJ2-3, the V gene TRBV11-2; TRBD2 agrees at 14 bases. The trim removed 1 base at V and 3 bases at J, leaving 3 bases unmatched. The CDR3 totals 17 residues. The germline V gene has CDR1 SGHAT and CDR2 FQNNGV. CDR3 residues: CASSLGTSGRRTDTQYF. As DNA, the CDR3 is TGTGCCAGCAGCTTAGGGACTAGCGGGAGGAGGACAGATACGCAGTATTTT.

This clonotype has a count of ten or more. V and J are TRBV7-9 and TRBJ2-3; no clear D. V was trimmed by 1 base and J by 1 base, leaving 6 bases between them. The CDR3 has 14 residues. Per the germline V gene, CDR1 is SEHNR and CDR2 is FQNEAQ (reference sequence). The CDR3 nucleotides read TGTGCCAGCAGCTTAGGTTCCCGCACAGATACGCAGTATTTT. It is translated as CASSLGSRTDTQYF.

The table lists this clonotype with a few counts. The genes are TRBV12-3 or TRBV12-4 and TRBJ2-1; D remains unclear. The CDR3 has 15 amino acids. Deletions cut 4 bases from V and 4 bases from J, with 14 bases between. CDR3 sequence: CASSSGRKEYNEQFF. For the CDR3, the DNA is TGTGCCAGCAGTTCTGGCAGGAAAGAATACAATGAGCAGTTCTTC.